This T cell receptor (beta chain) was profiled in a study of cytomegalovirus exposure and HLA in healthy donors. Study-wide context: In an early release, HLA-typed donors contributed some 82 million unique TCR sequences.

Overall study findings and caveats: Sequencing depth roughly uniform across donors was assumed in presence/absence analyses.

This clone appeared once. Antigen unknown. It was with 60 Vbeta and 13 Jbeta primers that the PCR ran. In the source study's methods: Unique TCR beta chains numbered about 72 million in a later analysis, with 10 million to 14 million shared. The protocol was immunoSEQ multiplex PCR, while the TCRdb copy is restricted to in-frame clones and leaves out a portion. The DNA gave D and trimming, while V, J and clone size come from that table. The table records fewer than 130,000 clones, 70% of them present only once. Germline values: CDR1 SEHNR, CDR2 FQNEAQ (reference sequence). V was trimmed by 6 bases and J by 5 bases, leaving 8 bases between them. The CDR3 runs 12 residues.

The receptor was isolated from a man in his forties or fifties in good health and CMV-seropositive. The sequenced material came from PBMCs. This sequence joins TRBV7-9 and TRBJ1-5; D call uncertain. CDR3 bases: TGTGCCAGCAGTCTTCTAGATCAGCCCCAGCATTTT. It yields the protein CASSLLDQPQHF.